The rows below give T cell receptor beta chains drawn from one sample of a study of cytomegalovirus exposure and HLA in healthy donors. Some clones are missing from TCRdb's copy, which holds only in-frame ones; the method was immunoSEQ multiplex PCR. The sample carries roughly 120,000 clones, over 75% recorded once. Sequencing was carried out using PBMCs. These receptors came from a woman aged 25 to 39 in good health and CMV-seropositive. Both conserved end residues are part of each CDR3. The order of the fields is V gene, J gene, CDR3 protein.

V gene: TRBV29-1
J gene: TRBJ2-3
CDR3 protein: CSVDGGSAMVDTQYF

V gene: TRBV4-2
J gene: TRBJ1-4
CDR3 protein: CASSQEYRGNEKLFF

V gene: TRBV7-3
J gene: TRBJ2-7
CDR3 protein: CASSSAPSYEQYF

V gene: TRBV28
J gene: TRBJ2-7
CDR3 protein: CASSSGILYEQYF

V gene: TRBV15
J gene: TRBJ1-1
CDR3 protein: CATSSPILLGTEAFF

V gene: TRBV6-1
J gene: TRBJ2-3
CDR3 protein: CAVDRDVADTQYF

V gene: TRBV5-1
J gene: TRBJ1-1
CDR3 protein: CASSLAVDWAPNTEAFF

V gene: TRBV6-6
J gene: TRBJ2-3
CDR3 protein: CASSYRGTGSTDTQYF

V gene: TRBV2
J gene: TRBJ1-2
CDR3 protein: CASRSTPRDTF

V gene: TRBV2
J gene: TRBJ2-7
CDR3 protein: CASRGLVLGEQYF

V gene: TRBV7-6
J gene: TRBJ2-6
CDR3 protein: CASSLRSGASGANVLTF

V gene: TRBV25-1
J gene: TRBJ2-1
CDR3 protein: CASSRSSGGGYNEQFF

V gene: TRBV29-1
J gene: TRBJ2-5
CDR3 protein: CSVEIFGTGGLETQYF

V gene: TRBV30
J gene: TRBJ1-5
CDR3 protein: CAWSPHGNQPQHF

V gene: TRBV9
J gene: TRBJ2-1
CDR3 protein: CASSPRTSEEQFF

V gene: TRBV6-5
J gene: TRBJ2-7
CDR3 protein: CASTSTGYEQYF

V gene: TRBV7-9
J gene: TRBJ1-1
CDR3 protein: CASSLVGQNTEAFF

V gene: TRBV6-5
J gene: TRBJ2-3
CDR3 protein: CASTRGGPTDTQYF

V gene: TRBV6-5
J gene: TRBJ1-1
CDR3 protein: CASSPTGVTEAFF

V gene: TRBV5-4
J gene: TRBJ2-1
CDR3 protein: CASSLGGPAGGPYNEQFF

V gene: TRBV20-1
J gene: TRBJ2-1
CDR3 protein: CSARGRTMQFF

V gene: TRBV15
J gene: TRBJ1-1
CDR3 protein: CATSRDRLNTEAFF